Reported below is one T cell receptor beta chain. Time point indicated: after neoadjuvant nivolumab, at surgical resection. Cohort: HPV-negative, locally advanced oral cavity squamous cell carcinoma patients. Blood cells were analyzed directly, without culture or expansion. This sample stems from a study of neoadjuvant anti-PD-1 for oral cavity cancer. Across the study: Patients mostly received three to four biweekly nivolumab doses at 3 mg/kg before surgery. Around day 43, patients without progression received a fourth nivolumab dose before surgery.

Germline CDR1 is SGHVS and CDR2 is FNYEAQ. The CDR3 has 18 residues. Between the trimmed V and J ends, which lost 5 bases and 3 bases, there was a span of 23 bases. Clones were read by immunoSEQ multiplex PCR, and TCRdb kept only the in-frame ones, dropping some. The data contain around 32,000 clones, roughly 79% of them seen just once; the ten biggest clones take up 3% to 4%. The sequenced sample was PBMCs, obtained after nivolumab (anti-PD-1) treatment. The source of this sequence is a person aged 35-79 years with oral cavity squamous cell carcinoma. The chain joins TRBV7-6 to TRBJ2-1, with D possibly being TRBD2 (6 bases). This CDR3 reads CASSNPRSGGNLYNEQFF. DNA for the CDR3: TGTGCCAGCAGCAACCCTAGAAGTGGGGGGAATCTCTACAATGAGCAGTTCTTC. The full variable domain, with the rest looked up from reference TRBV7-6 and TRBJ2-1, is GAGVSQSPRYKVTKRGQDVALRCDPISGHVSLYWYRQALGQGPEFLTYFNYEAQQDKSGLPNDRFSAERPEGSISTLTIQRTEQRDSAMYRCASSNPRSGGNLYNEQFFGPGTRLTVL.